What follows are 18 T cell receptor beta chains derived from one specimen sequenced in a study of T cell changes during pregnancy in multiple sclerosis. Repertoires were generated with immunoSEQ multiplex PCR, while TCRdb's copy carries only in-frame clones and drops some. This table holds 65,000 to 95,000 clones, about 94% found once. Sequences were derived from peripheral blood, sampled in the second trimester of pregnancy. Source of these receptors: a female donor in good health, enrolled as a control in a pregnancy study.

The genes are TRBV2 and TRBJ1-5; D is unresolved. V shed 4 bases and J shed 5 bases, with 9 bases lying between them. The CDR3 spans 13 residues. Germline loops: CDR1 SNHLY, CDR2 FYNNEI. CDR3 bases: TGTGCCAGCAGTGCCGACACCTATCAGCCCCAGCATTTT. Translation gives CASSADTYQPQHF. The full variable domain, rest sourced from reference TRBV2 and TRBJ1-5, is EPEVTQTPSHQVTQMGQEVILRCVPISNHLYFYWYRQILGQKVEFLVSFYNNEISEKSEIFDDQFSVERPDGSNFTLKIRSTKLEDSAMYFCASSADTYQPQHFGDGTRLSIL.

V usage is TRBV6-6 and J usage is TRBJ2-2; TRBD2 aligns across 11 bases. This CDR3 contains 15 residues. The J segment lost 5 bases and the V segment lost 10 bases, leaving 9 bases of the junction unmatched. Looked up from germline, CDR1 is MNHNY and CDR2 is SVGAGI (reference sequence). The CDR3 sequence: CATKLAGEGTGELFF. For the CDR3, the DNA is TGTGCCACCAAACTAGCGGGAGAGGGTACCGGGGAGCTGTTTTTT.

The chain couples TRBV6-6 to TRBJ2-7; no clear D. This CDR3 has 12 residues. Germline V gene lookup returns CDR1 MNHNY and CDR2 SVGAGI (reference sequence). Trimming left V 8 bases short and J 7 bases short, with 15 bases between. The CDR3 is CASGRSLREQYF. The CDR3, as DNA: TGTGCCAGCGGGCGTTCCCTAAGGGAGCAGTACTTC.

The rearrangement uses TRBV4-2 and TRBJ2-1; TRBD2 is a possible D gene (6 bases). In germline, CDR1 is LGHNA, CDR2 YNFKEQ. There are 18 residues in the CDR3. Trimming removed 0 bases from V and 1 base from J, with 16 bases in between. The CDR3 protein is CASSQDPQLAESYNEQFF. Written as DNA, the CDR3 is TGTGCCAGCAGCCAAGATCCCCAACTAGCTGAATCCTACAATGAGCAGTTCTTC.

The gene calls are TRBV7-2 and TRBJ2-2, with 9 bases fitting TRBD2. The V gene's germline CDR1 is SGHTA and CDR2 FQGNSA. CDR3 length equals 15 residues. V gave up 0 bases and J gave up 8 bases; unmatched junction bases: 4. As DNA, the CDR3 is TGTGCCAGCAGCTTAGCGGCGGGAGGGTCGGGGGAGCTGTTTTTT. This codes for CASSLAAGGSGELFF.

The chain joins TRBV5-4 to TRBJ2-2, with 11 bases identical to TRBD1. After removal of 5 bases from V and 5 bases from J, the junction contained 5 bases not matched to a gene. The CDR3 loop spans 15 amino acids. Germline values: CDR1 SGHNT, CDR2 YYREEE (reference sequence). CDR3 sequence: CASSGQGALTGELFF. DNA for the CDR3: TGTGCCAGCAGTGGACAGGGGGCACTTACCGGGGAGCTGTTTTTT.

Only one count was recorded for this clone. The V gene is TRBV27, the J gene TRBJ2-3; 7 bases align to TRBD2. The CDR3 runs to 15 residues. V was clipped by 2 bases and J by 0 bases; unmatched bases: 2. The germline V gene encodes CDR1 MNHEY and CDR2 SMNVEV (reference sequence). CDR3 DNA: TGTGCCAGCAGTTTAGACGGGAGGAGCACAGATACGCAGTATTTT. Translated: CASSLDGRSTDTQYF.

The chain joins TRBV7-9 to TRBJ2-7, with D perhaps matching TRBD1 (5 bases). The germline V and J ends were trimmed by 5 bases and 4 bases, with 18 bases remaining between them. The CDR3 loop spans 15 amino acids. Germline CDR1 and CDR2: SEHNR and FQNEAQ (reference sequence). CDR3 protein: CASSTGATFPYEQYF. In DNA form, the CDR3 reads TGTGCCAGCAGCACAGGTGCGACTTTTCCTTACGAGCAGTACTTC.

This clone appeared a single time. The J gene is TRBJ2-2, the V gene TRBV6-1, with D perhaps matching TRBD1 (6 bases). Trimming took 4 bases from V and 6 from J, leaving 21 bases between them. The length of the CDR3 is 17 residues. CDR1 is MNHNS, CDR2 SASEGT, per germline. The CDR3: CASSGSGGRVHAGELFF. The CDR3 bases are TGTGCCAGCAGTGGGTCTGGGGGCAGGGTCCACGCCGGGGAGCTGTTTTTT.

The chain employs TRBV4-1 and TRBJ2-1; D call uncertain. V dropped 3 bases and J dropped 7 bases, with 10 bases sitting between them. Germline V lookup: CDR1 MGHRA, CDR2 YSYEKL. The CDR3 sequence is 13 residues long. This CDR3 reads CASSQESWNEQFF. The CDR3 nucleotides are TGCGCCAGCAGCCAGGAGTCCTGGAATGAGCAGTTCTTC.

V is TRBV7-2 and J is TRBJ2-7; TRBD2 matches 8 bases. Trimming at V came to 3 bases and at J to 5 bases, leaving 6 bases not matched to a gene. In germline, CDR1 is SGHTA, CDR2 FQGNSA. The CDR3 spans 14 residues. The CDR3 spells CASSFSGKSDEQYF. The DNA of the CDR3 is TGTGCCAGCAGCTTTAGCGGGAAGTCCGACGAGCAGTACTTC.

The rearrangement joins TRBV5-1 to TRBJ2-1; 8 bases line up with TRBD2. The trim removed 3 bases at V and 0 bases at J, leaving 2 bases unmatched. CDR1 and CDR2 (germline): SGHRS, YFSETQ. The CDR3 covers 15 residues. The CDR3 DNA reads TGCGCCAGCAGCTCGAGCGGGAGCTCCTACAATGAGCAGTTCTTC. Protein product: CASSSSGSSYNEQFF.

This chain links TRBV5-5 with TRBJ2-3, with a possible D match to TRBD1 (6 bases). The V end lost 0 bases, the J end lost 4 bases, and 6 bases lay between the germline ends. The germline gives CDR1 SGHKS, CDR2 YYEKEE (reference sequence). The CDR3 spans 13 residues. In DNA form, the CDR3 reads TGTGCCAGCAGCTTGGAGGGGGCAGATACGCAGTATTTT. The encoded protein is CASSLEGADTQYF.

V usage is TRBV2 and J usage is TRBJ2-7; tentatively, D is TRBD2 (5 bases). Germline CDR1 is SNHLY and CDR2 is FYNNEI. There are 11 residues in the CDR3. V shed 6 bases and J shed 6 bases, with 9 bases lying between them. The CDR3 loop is CASRTGIEQYF. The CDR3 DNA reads TGTGCCAGCAGAACGGGGATCGAGCAGTACTTC.

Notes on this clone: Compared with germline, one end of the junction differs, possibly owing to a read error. The CDR3 sequence is CASSPGTGDYEQYF. The DNA for the CDR3 is TGTGCTAGCAGCCCCGGGACAGGGGACTACGAGCAGTACTTC. V and J are TRBV7-7 and TRBJ2-7, with 10 bases matching TRBD1. CDR3 length: 14 residues. The germline V gene encodes CDR1 SSHAT and CDR2 FNYEAQ (reference sequence).

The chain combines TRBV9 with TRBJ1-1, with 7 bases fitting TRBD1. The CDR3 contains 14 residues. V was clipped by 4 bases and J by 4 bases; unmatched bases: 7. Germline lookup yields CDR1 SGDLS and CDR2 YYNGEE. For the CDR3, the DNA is TGTGCCAGCAGCCCTTCAGGGGGGTCCACTGAAGCTTTCTTT. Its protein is CASSPSGGSTEAFF.

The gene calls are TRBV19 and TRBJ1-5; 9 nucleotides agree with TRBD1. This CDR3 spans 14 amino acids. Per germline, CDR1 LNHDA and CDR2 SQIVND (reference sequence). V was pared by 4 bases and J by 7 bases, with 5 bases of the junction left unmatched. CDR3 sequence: CASSRRTGDQPQHF. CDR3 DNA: TGTGCCAGTAGTAGGAGGACAGGGGACCAGCCCCAGCATTTT.

CDR3 sequence (DNA): TGTGCCAGCAGCGCACGACTAGCGGATCAAGAGACCCAGTACTTC. Translating gives CASSARLADQETQYF. The V call is TRBV11-2, the J call TRBJ2-5; 9 bases agree with TRBD2. The CDR3 runs 15 residues. Germline V gene sequence: CDR1 SGHAT, CDR2 FQNNGV. With V trimmed by 5 bases and J by 2 bases, 6 bases remained unmatched.